The 28 T cell receptor beta chains reported below all come from one sample, sequenced in a study of human T cells and chemical hapten exposure. Time point described: patch test 2, 6 weeks after DPC sensitization. As for treatment: therapeutic diphenylcyclopropenone sensitization with weekly scalp DPC. TCRdb independently ran MiXCR on the RACE reads; one entry per CDR3 protein. In the table there are about 54,000 distinct CDR3 sequences, about 9.9% of which are singletons. The starting material was whole blood, obtained in connection with sensitization to the hapten diphenylcyclopropenone (DPC). These receptors came from a woman aged 50 to 60 with alopecia areata. Some clones in this sample may be carry-over from other donors' samples.

This clonotype came up many times. The chain uses TRBV7-9 and TRBJ1-5, with a possible D match to TRBD1 (6 bases). CDR3 size: 14 residues. V lost 5 bases to trimming and J lost 5 bases, with 13 bases between them. Germline V gene sequence: CDR1 SEHNR, CDR2 FQNEAQ (reference sequence). CDR3 residues: CASSTSGAHQPQHF. For the CDR3, the DNA is TGTGCCAGCAGCACGTCGGGGGCCCATCAGCCCCAGCATTTT.

The genes are TRBV7-2 and TRBJ2-1; D not resolved. Trimming took 2 bases from V and 0 from J, leaving 11 bases between them. Germline V CDR1 and CDR2: SGHTA, FQGNSA. The CDR3 totals 16 residues. CDR3 in amino acids: CASSLYVISSYNEQFF. The CDR3 DNA sequence: TGTGCCAGCAGCTTATACGTGATTAGCTCCTACAATGAGCAGTTCTTC.

V gene TRBV10-3 combines with J gene TRBJ1-2, with D perhaps matching TRBD1 (6 bases). Trimming took 8 bases from V and 5 from J, leaving 21 bases between them. Germline CDR1 reads ENHRY; CDR2 reads SYGVKD. The CDR3 consists of 15 residues. The CDR3 DNA reads as TGTGCCATCCTGCAAGGACGAGACAGGCTATATGGCTACACCTTC. Protein sequence: CAILQGRDRLYGYTF.

Comments on this clonotype: Possible read error: a much larger clone is one base away. CDR3 protein: CDSALHSPLHF. CDR3 coding DNA: TGTGACAGCGCCCTTCATTCACCCCTCCACTTT. This chain links TRBV2 with TRBJ1-6; D not resolved. The CDR3 runs to 11 residues. Germline V gives CDR1 SNHLY, CDR2 FYNNEI.

This clonotype was observed at least ten times. CDR3 residues: CASRPGTSGMTYEQYF. Written as DNA, the CDR3 is TGTGCCAGCCGTCCCGGGACTAGCGGAATGACCTACGAGCAGTACTTC. V usage is TRBV18 and J usage is TRBJ2-7, with TRBD2 matching over 11 bases. With 8 bases clipped from V and 2 bases from J, the junction kept 11 bases outside the gene matches. CDR3 size: 16 residues. Germline CDR1 and CDR2: KGHSH and LQKENI.

This clonotype was seen only a few times. The J gene is TRBJ1-5, the V gene TRBV6-5; no reliable D call. The CDR3 has 16 residues. Trimming stripped 5 bases from V and 5 bases from J, with 19 bases between. The germline V gene has CDR1 MNHEY and CDR2 SVGAGI. The CDR3 loop reads CASSRLAPGVDQPQHF. The CDR3 DNA sequence: TGTGCCAGCAGTCGCTTGGCCCCCGGGGTGGATCAGCCCCAGCATTTT.

This clonotype came up a few times. The chain couples TRBV28 to TRBJ2-7; weak D call: TRBD1 (5 bases). V shed 4 bases and J shed 1 base, with 11 bases lying between them. Germline CDR1 and CDR2: MDHEN and SYDVKM. The CDR3 contains 14 residues. CDR3 loop: CASSSPSGSYEQYF. The CDR3 coding sequence is TGTGCCAGCAGTTCACCCTCAGGGTCCTACGAGCAGTACTTC.

This clonotype was counted a few times. The DNA of the CDR3 is TGTGCCATCAGAGACAGGGGGCATGCGACTGAAGCTTTCTTT. Translating gives CAIRDRGHATEAFF. The V call is TRBV10-3, the J call TRBJ1-1; 10 bases are shared with TRBD1. The ends lost 6 bases at V and 5 bases at J; junction bases unmatched: 6. The germline gives CDR1 ENHRY, CDR2 SYGVKD. The CDR3 runs to 14 residues.

This clonotype was recorded a few times. V usage is TRBV7-2 and J usage is TRBJ1-1; possibly TRBD1 for D (5 bases). This CDR3 is built from 14 residues. Germline CDR1 and CDR2: SGHTA and FQGNSA. The V and J ends lost 1 base and 7 bases respectively, with 13 bases between them. CDR3 amino acids: CASSLVWGEGEAFF. Written as DNA, the CDR3 is TGTGCCAGCAGCTTAGTCTGGGGGGAAGGTGAAGCTTTCTTT.

This clonotype was seen more than once but under ten times. V is TRBV20-1 and J is TRBJ2-2; possible D gene TRBD1, 6 bases. This CDR3 contains 15 residues. V was shortened by 3 bases and J by 0 bases, with 11 bases between the two germline ends. CDR1 and CDR2 from the germline V gene are DFQATT and SNEGSKA (reference sequence). The CDR3 spells CSASTGPANTGELFF. As DNA, the CDR3 is TGCAGTGCTAGTACAGGGCCTGCGAACACCGGGGAGCTGTTTTTT.

At least ten counts were recorded for this clonotype. This chain connects TRBV6-5 to TRBJ1-5; D unresolved. The V and J ends lost 2 bases and 7 bases respectively, with 9 bases between them. Germline V gene sequence: CDR1 MNHEY, CDR2 SVGAGI. This CDR3 has 13 amino acids. CDR3 nucleotides: TGTGCCAGCAGTTACAACCCGGGGCAGCCCCAGCATTTT. This gives the protein CASSYNPGQPQHF.

V is TRBV14 and J is TRBJ2-1; D remains ambiguous. V lost 1 base and J lost 3, with 7 bases in between. This CDR3 is 14 amino acids long. Germline values: CDR1 SGHDN, CDR2 FVKESK. CDR3 in amino acids: CASSQASIYNEQFF. In DNA form, the CDR3 reads TGTGCCAGCAGCCAAGCGAGTATCTACAATGAGCAGTTCTTC.

This clonotype was seen only a few times. The genes are TRBV11-3 and TRBJ2-1, with D possibly being TRBD1 or TRBD2 (5 bases each). Looked up from germline, CDR1 is SGHNT and CDR2 is YENEEA. The CDR3 length is 16 residues. V was shortened by 6 bases and J by 7 bases, with 22 bases between the two germline ends. The CDR3 loop is CASSSGRRGVGNEQFF. CDR3 coding DNA: TGTGCCAGCAGTTCTGGACGCCGAGGGGTGGGTAATGAGCAGTTCTTC.

The chain is built from TRBV5-1 and TRBJ2-2; TRBD1 is a possible D gene (5 bases). Trimming cost V 3 bases and J 5 bases, with 8 bases left between them. The CDR3 runs to 13 residues. Germline assignment: CDR1 SGHRS and CDR2 YFSETQ. CDR3 sequence reads: CASSSPGTGELFF. The CDR3 DNA is TGCGCCAGCAGCTCTCCAGGGACCGGGGAGCTGTTTTTT.

The chain couples TRBV20-1 to TRBJ2-7; the D gene is possibly TRBD1 (5 bases). The CDR3 loop spans 11 amino acids. Trimming removed 6 bases at V and 2 bases at J, with 8 bases between. Germline V gene lookup returns CDR1 DFQATT and CDR2 SNEGSKA (reference sequence). CDR3 DNA sequence: TGCAGTGCCGACAGTACCTACGAGCAGTACTTC. Amino acid sequence: CSADSTYEQYF.

The chain carries TRBV24-1 and TRBJ1-5, with TRBD1 identical over 12 bases. Germline CDR1 KGHDR, CDR2 SFDVKD. The CDR3 has 18 amino acids. The V and J ends lost 4 bases and 2 bases, in that order; junction bases with no gene match: 8. As DNA, the CDR3 is TGTGCCACCAGTGACTCCGGGACAGGGGGCGAGGGCAATCAGCCCCAGCATTTT. It is translated as CATSDSGTGGEGNQPQHF.

This clonotype was observed a few times. This chain connects TRBV18 to TRBJ2-5; perhaps TRBD1 as D (5 bases). V was clipped by 2 bases and J by 3 bases, with 10 bases between them. The CDR3 consists of 14 residues. The germline V gene encodes CDR1 KGHSH and CDR2 LQKENI. The CDR3 DNA sequence: TGTGCCAGCTCACCATATACAGGTGAAGAGACCCAGTACTTC. Residues: CASSPYTGEETQYF.

The J gene is TRBJ1-2, the V gene TRBV25-1; TRBD1 agrees at 8 bases. Looked up from germline, CDR1 is MGHDK and CDR2 is SYGVNS. V lost 1 base and J lost 4; bases outside the gene matches: 11. The CDR3 contains 17 residues. The CDR3 protein is CASSESVGRGPSYGYTF. The CDR3 region has the DNA TGTGCCAGCAGTGAATCGGTCGGCAGGGGGCCTTCCTATGGCTACACCTTC.

This clonotype appeared a single time. A much bigger clone sits one base away, suggesting this may be a read error. The genes are TRBV6-5 and TRBJ2-7; perhaps TRBD2 as D (6 bases). Germline V gene lookup returns CDR1 MNHEY and CDR2 SVGAGI. The CDR3 runs to 13 residues. The V end lost 2 bases, the J end lost 7 bases, and 12 bases lay between the germline ends. The chain's CDR3 is CASSYGGKREQYF. The CDR3 DNA follows: TGTGCCAGCAGTTACGGAGGGAAGCGGGAGCAGTACTTC.

This clonotype has just a few counts. This chain uses TRBV28 with TRBJ2-3, with D perhaps TRBD1 or TRBD2 (5 bases each). Germline V gene data show CDR1 as MDHEN and CDR2 as SYDVKM. Trimming took off 1 base at V and 2 bases at J, with 16 bases between the two ends. The CDR3 covers 17 residues. CDR3 sequence (DNA): TGTGCCAGCAGTTTATTGAGGGTATCAGGGCCCACAGATACGCAGTATTTT. Translating gives CASSLLRVSGPTDTQYF.

This chain connects TRBV7-6 to TRBJ2-3, with 7 bases identical to TRBD2. Germline V gene lookup returns CDR1 SGHVS and CDR2 FNYEAQ. J gave up 1 base and V 5 bases, and 3 bases lay outside the gene matches. The CDR3 is 14 amino acids. CDR3 sequence reads: CASSLREGTDTQYF. The DNA of the CDR3 is TGTGCCAGCAGCCTCCGGGAGGGCACAGATACGCAGTATTTT.

The gene calls are TRBV10-2 and TRBJ2-7; 7 bases are shared with TRBD2. Trimming removed 6 bases from V and 0 bases from J; junction bases left unmatched: 5. The CDR3 length is 14 residues. Germline V gene sequence: CDR1 WSHSY, CDR2 SAAADI. The CDR3 spells CASRRDYNSYEQYF. The CDR3, as DNA: TGCGCCAGCAGAAGGGACTACAACTCCTACGAGCAGTACTTC.

The sample holds many counts of this clonotype. The chain has TRBV3-1 and TRBJ1-1, with unresolved D. The V gene lost 4 bases and the J gene lost 7 bases, with 13 bases spanning the gap. Germline-derived CDR1 and CDR2 are LGHDT and YNNKEL (reference sequence). The CDR3 has 13 amino acids. CDR3 nucleotides: TGTGCCAGCAGCCTTCTCGTTTCCGGTGAAGCTTTCTTT. Translated, it gives CASSLLVSGEAFF.

This clonotype was seen only a few times. The rearrangement joins TRBV28 to TRBJ2-7, with D perhaps matching TRBD1 (6 bases). Between the trimmed V and J ends, which lost 7 bases and 2 bases, there was a span of 18 bases. Germline-derived CDR1 and CDR2 are MDHEN and SYDVKM. There are 15 residues in the CDR3. The CDR3 loop reads CASTKMTGSPYEQYF. CDR3 sequence (DNA): TGTGCCAGCACCAAAATGACAGGCTCCCCCTACGAGCAGTACTTC.

This clonotype was seen at least ten times. J is TRBJ1-2 and V is TRBV6-2 or TRBV6-3; 12 bases align to TRBD1. This CDR3 spans 15 amino acids. Germline CDR1 and CDR2: MNHEY and SVGEGT. J was trimmed by 6 bases and V by 5 bases; bases with no gene match: 7. In nucleotides, the CDR3 is TGTGCCAGCAGTGCCCCGGGACAGGGGGCCCATGGCTACACCTTC. It yields the protein CASSAPGQGAHGYTF.

This clonotype has only a few counts. V and J are TRBV9 and TRBJ2-5; no definite D call. The length of the CDR3 is 13 residues. The V gene lost 3 bases and the J gene lost 1 base, with 7 bases spanning the gap. Germline CDR1 and CDR2: SGDLS and YYNGEE. This chain's CDR3 is CASSGTVQETQYF. CDR3 coding DNA: TGTGCCAGCAGCGGGACGGTCCAAGAGACCCAGTACTTC. The full variable domain, rest sourced from reference TRBV9 and TRBJ2-5, is DSGVTQTPKHLITATGQRVTLRCSPRSGDLSVYWYQQSLDQGLQFLIQYYNGEERAKGNILERFSAQQFPDLHSELNLSSLELGDSALYFCASSGTVQETQYFGPGTRLLVL.

The rearrangement links TRBV4-1 to TRBJ2-5; D not certain. CDR1 MGHRA and CDR2 YSYEKL come from the germline V gene. V was cut by 8 bases and J by 0 bases, with 13 bases left in between. The CDR3 has 14 amino acids. The DNA for the CDR3 is TGCGCCAGCTCGACCTCAAGGGACCAAGAGACCCAGTACTTC. This gives the protein CASSTSRDQETQYF.

This clonotype was seen repeatedly, ten times or more. The chain employs TRBV29-1 and TRBJ2-7, with 7 bases aligning to TRBD1. This CDR3 contains 13 residues. Looked up from germline, CDR1 is SQVTM and CDR2 is ANQGSEA. J was trimmed by 2 bases and V by 3 bases; bases with no gene match: 4. CDR3 sequence (DNA): TGCAGCGTTGAGACGGGACAGACCTACGAGCAGTACTTC. Translated, it gives CSVETGQTYEQYF.